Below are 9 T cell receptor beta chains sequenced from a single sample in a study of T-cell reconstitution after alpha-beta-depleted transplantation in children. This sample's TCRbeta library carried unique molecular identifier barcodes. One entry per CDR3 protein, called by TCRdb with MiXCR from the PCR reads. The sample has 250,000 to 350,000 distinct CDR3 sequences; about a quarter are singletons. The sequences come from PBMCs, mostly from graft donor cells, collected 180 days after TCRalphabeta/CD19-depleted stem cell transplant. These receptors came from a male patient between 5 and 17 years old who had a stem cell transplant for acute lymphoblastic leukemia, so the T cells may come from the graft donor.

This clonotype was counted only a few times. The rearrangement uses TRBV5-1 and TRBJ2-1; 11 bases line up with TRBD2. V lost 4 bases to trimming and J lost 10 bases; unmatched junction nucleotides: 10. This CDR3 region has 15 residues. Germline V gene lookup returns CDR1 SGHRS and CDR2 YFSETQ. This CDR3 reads CASSPLAGGPTEQFF. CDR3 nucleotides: TGCGCCAGCAGCCCCTTAGCGGGAGGGCCAACGGAGCAGTTCTTC.

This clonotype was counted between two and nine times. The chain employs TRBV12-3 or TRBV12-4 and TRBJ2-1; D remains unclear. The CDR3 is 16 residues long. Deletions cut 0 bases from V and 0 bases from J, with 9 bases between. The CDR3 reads CASSLAVRSSYNEQFF. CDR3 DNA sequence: TGTGCCAGCAGTTTAGCCGTACGAAGCTCCTACAATGAGCAGTTCTTC.

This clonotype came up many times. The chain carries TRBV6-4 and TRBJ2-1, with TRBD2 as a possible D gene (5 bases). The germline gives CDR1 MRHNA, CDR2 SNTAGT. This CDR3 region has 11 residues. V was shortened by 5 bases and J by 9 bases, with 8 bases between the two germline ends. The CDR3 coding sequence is TGTGCCAGCAGTTTAGAGGGTGAGCAGTTCTTC. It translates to CASSLEGEQFF.

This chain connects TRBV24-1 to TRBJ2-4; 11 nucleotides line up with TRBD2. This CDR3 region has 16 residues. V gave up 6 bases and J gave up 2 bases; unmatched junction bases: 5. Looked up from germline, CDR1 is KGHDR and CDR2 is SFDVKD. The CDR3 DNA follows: TGTGCCACCAGTAAGACTAGCGGGATCCCCAAAAACATTCAGTACTTC. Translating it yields CATSKTSGIPKNIQYF.

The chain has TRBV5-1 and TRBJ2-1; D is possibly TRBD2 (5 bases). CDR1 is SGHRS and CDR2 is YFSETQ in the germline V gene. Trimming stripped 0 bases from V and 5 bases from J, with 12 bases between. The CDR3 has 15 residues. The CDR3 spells CASSLVASPNNEQFF. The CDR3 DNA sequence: TGCGCCAGCAGCTTGGTGGCTAGCCCTAACAATGAGCAGTTCTTC.

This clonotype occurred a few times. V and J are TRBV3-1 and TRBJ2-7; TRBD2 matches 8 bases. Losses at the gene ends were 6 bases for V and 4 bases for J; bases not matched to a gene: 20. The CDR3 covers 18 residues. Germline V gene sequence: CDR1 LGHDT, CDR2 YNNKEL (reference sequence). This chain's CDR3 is CASRSNSLAGRRRYEQYF. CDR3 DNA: TGTGCCAGCAGATCAAACTCCCTAGCGGGCCGACGTCGATACGAGCAGTACTTC.

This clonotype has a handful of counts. The CDR3 region has the DNA TGTGCCATCAGGCAACTAGGAACAGATACGCAGTATTTT. As protein: CAIRQLGTDTQYF. The rearrangement joins TRBV10-3 to TRBJ2-3; a weak D match, TRBD2 (5 bases). The CDR3 is made up of 13 amino acids. Trimming removed 6 bases at V and 3 bases at J, with 10 bases between. Germline loops: CDR1 ENHRY, CDR2 SYGVKD.

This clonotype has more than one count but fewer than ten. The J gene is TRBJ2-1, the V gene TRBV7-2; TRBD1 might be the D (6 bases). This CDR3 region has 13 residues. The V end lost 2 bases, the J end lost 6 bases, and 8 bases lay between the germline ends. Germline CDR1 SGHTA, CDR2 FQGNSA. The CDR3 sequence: CASSLTGFNEQFF. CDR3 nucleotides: TGTGCCAGCAGCTTAACAGGGTTCAATGAGCAGTTCTTC.

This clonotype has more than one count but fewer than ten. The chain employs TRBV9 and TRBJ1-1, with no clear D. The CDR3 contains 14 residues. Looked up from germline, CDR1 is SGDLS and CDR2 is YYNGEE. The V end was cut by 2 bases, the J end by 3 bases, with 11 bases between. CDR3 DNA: TGTGCCAGCAGCGTTATAGGCCCTCACACTGAAGCTTTCTTT. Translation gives CASSVIGPHTEAFF.